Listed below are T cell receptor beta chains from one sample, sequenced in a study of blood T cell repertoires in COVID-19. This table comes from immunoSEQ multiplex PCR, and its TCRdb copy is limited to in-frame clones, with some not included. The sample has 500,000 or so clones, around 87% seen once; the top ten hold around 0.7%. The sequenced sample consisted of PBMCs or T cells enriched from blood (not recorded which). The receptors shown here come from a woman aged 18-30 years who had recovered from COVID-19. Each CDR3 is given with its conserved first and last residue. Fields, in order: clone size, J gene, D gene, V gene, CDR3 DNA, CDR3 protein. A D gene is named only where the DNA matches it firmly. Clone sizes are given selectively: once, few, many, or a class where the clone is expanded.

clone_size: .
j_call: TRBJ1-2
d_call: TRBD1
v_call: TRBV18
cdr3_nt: TGTGCCAGCTCACCTGAGGTCGAGGGGGCAACAAATGGCTACACCTTC
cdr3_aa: CASSPEVEGATNGYTF

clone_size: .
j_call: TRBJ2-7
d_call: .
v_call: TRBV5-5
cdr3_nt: TGTGCCAGCAGCTTTCCTGGGGCTTACGAGCAGTACTTC
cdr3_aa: CASSFPGAYEQYF

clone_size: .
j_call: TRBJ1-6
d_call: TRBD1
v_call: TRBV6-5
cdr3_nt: TGTGCCAGCAGTTACTCCCCGGGACAGGGTCAGTCACCCCTCCACTTT
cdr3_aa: CASSYSPGQGQSPLHF

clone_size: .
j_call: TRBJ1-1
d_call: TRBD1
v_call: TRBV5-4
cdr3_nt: TGTGCCAGCAGCGGACAGGGACCCAACACTGAAGCTTTCTTT
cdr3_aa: CASSGQGPNTEAFF

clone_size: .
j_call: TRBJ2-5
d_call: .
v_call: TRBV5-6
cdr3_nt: TGTGCCAGCAGCTACTACGGGGGGCCGGAAGAGACCCAGTACTTC
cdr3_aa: CASSYYGGPEETQYF

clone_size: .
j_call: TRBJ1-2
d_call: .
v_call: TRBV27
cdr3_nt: TGTGCCAGCAGTTTATTTTTGACAGCAAGACAAGATACCTTC
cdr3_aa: CASSLFLTARQDTF

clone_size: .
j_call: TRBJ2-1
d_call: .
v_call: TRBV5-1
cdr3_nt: TGCGCCAGCAGCAAGACAGAGCTCAATGAGCAGTTCTTC
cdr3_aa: CASSKTELNEQFF

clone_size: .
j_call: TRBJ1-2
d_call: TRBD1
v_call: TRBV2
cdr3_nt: TGTGCCAGCAGTGAACTACAGGGGGTGGGTGGCTACACCTTC
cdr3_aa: CASSELQGVGGYTF

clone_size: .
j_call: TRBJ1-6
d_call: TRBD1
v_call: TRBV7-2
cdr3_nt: TGTGCCAGCAGCCAGGGGGGATATTCTGACGATTCACCCCTCCACTTT
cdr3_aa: CASSQGGYSDDSPLHF

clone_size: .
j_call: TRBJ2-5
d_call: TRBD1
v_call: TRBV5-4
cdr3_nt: TGTGCCAGCAGTCTCTCCGGGACAGGGGAAGGTTCCAAAGAGACCCAGTACTTC
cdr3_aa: CASSLSGTGEGSKETQYF

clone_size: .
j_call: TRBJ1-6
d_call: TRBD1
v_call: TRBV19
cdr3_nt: TGTGCCAGTAGTAGCCAGGGGGAGGAGGGTTCACCCCTCCACTTT
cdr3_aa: CASSSQGEEGSPLHF

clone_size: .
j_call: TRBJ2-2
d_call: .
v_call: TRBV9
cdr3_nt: TGTGCCAGCAGCCTCGGGACACTGAACACCGGGGAGCTGTTTTTT
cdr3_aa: CASSLGTLNTGELFF

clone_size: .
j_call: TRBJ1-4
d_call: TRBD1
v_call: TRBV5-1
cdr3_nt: TGCGCCAGCAGCTTGAAGGGGGCAAGGGAAAAACTGTTTTTT
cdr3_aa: CASSLKGAREKLFF

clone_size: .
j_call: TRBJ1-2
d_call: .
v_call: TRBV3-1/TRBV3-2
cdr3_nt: TGTGCCAGCAGCCAAGACGCAGAATTAAACTATGGCTACACCTTC
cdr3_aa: CASSQDAELNYGYTF

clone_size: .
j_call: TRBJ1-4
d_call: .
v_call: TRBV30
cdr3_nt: TGTGCCTGGAGTGTAAACGGGGAAAAACTGTTTTTT
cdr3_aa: CAWSVNGEKLFF

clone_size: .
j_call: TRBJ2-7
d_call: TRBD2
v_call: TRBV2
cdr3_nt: TGTGCCAGCAGTGTAGCGGGGGACACCTACGAGCAGTACTTC
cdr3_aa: CASSVAGDTYEQYF

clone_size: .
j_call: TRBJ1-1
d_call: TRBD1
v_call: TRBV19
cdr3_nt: TGTGCCAGTAGTGACAGGGGGCCAGCCCCAGACACTGAAGCTTTCTTT
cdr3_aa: CASSDRGPAPDTEAFF

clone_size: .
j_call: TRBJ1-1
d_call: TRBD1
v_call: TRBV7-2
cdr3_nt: TGTGCCAGCAGCTTAAGAGGAGGGGGCGCGGGAAATGCTGAAACTTTCTTT
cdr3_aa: CASSLRGGGAGNAETFF

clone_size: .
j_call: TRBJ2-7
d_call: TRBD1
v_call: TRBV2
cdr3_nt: TGTGCCAGCAGTCGGGACAGGGGCCTCTCCTACGAGCAGTACTTC
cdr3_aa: CASSRDRGLSYEQYF

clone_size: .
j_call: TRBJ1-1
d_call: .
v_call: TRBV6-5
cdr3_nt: TGTGCCAGCAGTTACGCAGTCGCCACTGAAGCTTTCTTT
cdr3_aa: CASSYAVATEAFF

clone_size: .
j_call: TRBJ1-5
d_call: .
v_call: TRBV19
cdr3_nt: TGTGCCAGTAGTAGTCCGGACATGGGGAACCAGCCCCAGCATTTT
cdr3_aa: CASSSPDMGNQPQHF

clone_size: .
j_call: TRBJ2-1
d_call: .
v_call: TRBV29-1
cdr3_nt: TGCAGCGTTCGACAGGTAGATGAGCAGTTCTTC
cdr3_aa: CSVRQVDEQFF

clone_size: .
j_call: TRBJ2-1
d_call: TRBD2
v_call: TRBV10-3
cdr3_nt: TGTGCCATCAGTGTTGGACTAGCGGGCTCCTACAATGAGCAGTTCTTC
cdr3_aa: CAISVGLAGSYNEQFF

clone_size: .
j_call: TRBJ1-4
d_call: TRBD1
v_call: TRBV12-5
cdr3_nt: TGTGCTAGTGGGGACCACGGGACAGGGGGCGCCGATGAAAAACTGTTTTTT
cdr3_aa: CASGDHGTGGADEKLFF

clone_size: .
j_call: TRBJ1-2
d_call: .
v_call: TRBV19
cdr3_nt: TGTGCCAGTAGTATAGCAGGGGTGGATGGCTACACCTTC
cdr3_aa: CASSIAGVDGYTF

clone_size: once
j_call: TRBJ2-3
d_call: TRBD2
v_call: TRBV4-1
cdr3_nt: TGCGCCAGCAGCCGCATACTAGCGGGGTTTCCCACAGATACGCAGTATTTT
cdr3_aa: CASSRILAGFPTDTQYF

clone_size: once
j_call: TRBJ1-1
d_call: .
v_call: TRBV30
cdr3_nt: TGTGCCTGGACCGGGGGGGGATGGGGAACTGAAGCTTTCTTT
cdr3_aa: CAWTGGGWGTEAFF

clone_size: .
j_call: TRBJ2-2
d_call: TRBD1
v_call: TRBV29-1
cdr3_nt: TGCAGCGCCGCAGGTGACAGGGGGAGGGTCGCCGGGGAGCTGTTTTTT
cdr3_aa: CSAAGDRGRVAGELFF

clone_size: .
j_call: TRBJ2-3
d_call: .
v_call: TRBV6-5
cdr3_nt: TGTGCCATCCTGTTAGATACGCAGTATTTT
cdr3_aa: CAILLDTQYF

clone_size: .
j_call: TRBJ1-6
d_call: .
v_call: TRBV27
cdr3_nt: TGTGCCAGCACCCTTAAGGGAGGGGATTCACCCCTCCACTTT
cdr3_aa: CASTLKGGDSPLHF

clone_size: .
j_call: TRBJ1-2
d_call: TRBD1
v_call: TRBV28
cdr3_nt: TGTGCCAGCAGTCTGCGGACAGGGTCGGGGAAATGGCCTGGCTACACCTTC
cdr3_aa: CASSLRTGSGKWPGYTF

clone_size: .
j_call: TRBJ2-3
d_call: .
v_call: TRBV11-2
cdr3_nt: TGTGCCAGCAGCTCTCTGGGCCAGATTACAGATACGCAGTATTTT
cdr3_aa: CASSSLGQITDTQYF

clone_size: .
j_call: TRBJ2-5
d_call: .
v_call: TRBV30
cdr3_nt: TGTGCCTGGAGAGCAACTGGGGGCTGGGGCCAGTACTTC
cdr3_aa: CAWRATGGWGQYF

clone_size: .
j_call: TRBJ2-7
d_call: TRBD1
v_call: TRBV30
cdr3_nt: TGTGCCTTTGGGACAGGAGCCTCCTACGAGCAGTACTTC
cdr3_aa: CAFGTGASYEQYF

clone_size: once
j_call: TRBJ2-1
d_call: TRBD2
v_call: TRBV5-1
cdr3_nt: TGCGCCAGCAGCTGGGCGCTAGCGGGGGGTGGGAATGAGCAGTTCTTC
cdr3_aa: CASSWALAGGGNEQFF

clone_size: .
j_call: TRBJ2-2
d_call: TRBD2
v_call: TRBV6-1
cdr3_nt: TGTGCCAGCAGTGATAAGCTAGCGGGGGATATGAACACCGGGGAGCTGTTTTTT
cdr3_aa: CASSDKLAGDMNTGELFF

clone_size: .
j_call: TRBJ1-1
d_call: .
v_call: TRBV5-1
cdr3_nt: TGCGCCAGCAGCTTCAACAGGGCGAACACTGAAGCTTTCTTT
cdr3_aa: CASSFNRANTEAFF

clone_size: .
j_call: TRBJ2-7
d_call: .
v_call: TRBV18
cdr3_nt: TGTGCCAGCTCACCACCGACGGGAAGCAGATACGAGCAGTACTTC
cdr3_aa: CASSPPTGSRYEQYF

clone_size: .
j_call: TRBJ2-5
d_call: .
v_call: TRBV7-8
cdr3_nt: TGTGCCAGCAGCTTATCGGAGACCCAGTACTTC
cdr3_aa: CASSLSETQYF

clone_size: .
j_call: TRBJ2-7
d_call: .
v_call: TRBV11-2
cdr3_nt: TGTGCCAGCAGCTTAGCTAGATCCGAGCAGTACTTC
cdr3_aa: CASSLARSEQYF

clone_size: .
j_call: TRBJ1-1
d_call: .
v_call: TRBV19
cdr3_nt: TGTGCCACCGTACGTGGGGAGGGACGGCCTGAAGCTTTCTTT
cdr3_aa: CATVRGEGRPEAFF

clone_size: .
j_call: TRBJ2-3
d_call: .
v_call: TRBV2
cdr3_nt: TGTGCCAGCAGTGAAATAGAGGCTGTCACAGATACGCAGTATTTT
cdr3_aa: CASSEIEAVTDTQYF

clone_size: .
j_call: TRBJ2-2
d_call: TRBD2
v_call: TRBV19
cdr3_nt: TGTGCCAGTCGGGCTAGCGGGGCGGGCGGGGAGCTGTTTTTT
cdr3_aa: CASRASGAGGELFF

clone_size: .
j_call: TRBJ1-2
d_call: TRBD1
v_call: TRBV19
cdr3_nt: TGTGCCAGTAGTATCGGAGCAGGGGGATACTATGGCTACACCTTC
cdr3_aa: CASSIGAGGYYGYTF

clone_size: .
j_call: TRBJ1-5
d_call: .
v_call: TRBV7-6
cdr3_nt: TGTGCCAGCAGTTTTATTACCTCCTCGGGGAATCAGCCCCAGCATTTT
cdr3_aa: CASSFITSSGNQPQHF

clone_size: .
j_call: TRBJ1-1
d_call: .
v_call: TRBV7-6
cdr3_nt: TGTGCCATTAACTCAGGAAGGGAAGCTTTCTTT
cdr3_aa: CAINSGREAFF

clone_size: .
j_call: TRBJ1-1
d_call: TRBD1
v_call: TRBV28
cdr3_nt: TGTGCCAGCAGGGGGGACAGGGGGCTATTCCCTGAAGCTTTCTTT
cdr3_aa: CASRGDRGLFPEAFF

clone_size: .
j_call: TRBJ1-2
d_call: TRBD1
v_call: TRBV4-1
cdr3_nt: TGCGCCAGCAGCCAAGATCAGGGACAGGGAGGCTACACCTTC
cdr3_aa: CASSQDQGQGGYTF

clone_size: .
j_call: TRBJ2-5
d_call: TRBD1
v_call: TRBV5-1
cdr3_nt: TGCGCCAGCAGGGGACAGGGGGCCGGAGAGACCCAGTACTTC
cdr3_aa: CASRGQGAGETQYF

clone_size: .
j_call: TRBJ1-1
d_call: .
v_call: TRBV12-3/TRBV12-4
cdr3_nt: TGTGCCAGCAGCCGGACTGCGAACACTGAAGCTTTCTTT
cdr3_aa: CASSRTANTEAFF

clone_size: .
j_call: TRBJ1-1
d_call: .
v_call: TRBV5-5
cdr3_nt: TGTGCCAGCAGCTCCGGGATCGAGAACACTGAAGCTTTCTTT
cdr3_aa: CASSSGIENTEAFF

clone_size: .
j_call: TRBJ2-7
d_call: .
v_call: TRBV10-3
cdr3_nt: TGTGCCATTAATGACAGACCCTACGAGCAGTACTTC
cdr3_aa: CAINDRPYEQYF